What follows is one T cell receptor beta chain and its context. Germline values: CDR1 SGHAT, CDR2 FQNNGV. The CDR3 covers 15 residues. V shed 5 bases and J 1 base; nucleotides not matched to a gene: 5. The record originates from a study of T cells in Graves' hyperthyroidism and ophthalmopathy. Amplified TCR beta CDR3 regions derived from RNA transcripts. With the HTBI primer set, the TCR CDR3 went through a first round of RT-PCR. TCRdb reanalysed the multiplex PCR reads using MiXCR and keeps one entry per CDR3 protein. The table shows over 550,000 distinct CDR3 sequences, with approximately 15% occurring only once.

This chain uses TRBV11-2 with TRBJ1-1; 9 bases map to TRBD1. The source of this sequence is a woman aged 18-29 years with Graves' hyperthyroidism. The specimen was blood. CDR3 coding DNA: TGTGCCAGCAGCGACCCGGGACAGGGGAACACTGAAGCTTTCTTT. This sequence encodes CASSDPGQGNTEAFF.